Below are 9 T cell receptor beta chains sequenced from a single sample in a study of blood T cells in healthy people across ages. Next came a second PCR, run for about 6 to 12 cycles, which used a sample-barcoded 5' primer along with a J-beta primer mix. MiXCR, applied by TCRdb to the 5' RACE reads, yields one record per CDR3 protein. Here the sample spans around 990,000 distinct CDR3 sequences, about 25% being singletons. These same data were also listed under a study on T cells of mothers and their children.

Sequenced input: blood. The source is a girl aged 2 to 9 in good health.

This clonotype was counted only a few times. This chain connects TRBV28 to TRBJ1-5; 7 bases align to TRBD1. This CDR3 has 16 amino acids. Germline V CDR1 and CDR2: MDHEN, SYDVKM. V shed 4 bases, J shed 3 bases, and the junction held 9 bases outside the gene matches. The CDR3 DNA is TGTGCCAGCAGTTCCTACCCCAGGGGGAACAATCAGCCCCAGCATTTT. Translation: CASSSYPRGNNQPQHF.

The V and J genes are TRBV29-1 and TRBJ1-2; no reliable D call. Germline loops: CDR1 SQVTM, CDR2 ANQGSEA. There are 12 residues in the CDR3. Trimming pared 3 bases from V and 8 bases from J, leaving 13 bases between. Here the CDR3 reads CSVEDASEGYTF. DNA for the CDR3: TGCAGCGTTGAGGATGCCTCGGAAGGCTACACCTTC.

This chain joins TRBV9 and TRBJ1-2, with D possibly TRBD1 on 5 matching bases. Germline-derived CDR1 and CDR2 are SGDLS and YYNGEE. The CDR3 sequence is 15 residues long. Trimming removed 0 bases at V and 3 bases at J, with 12 bases between. CDR3: CASSVGRQGDYGYTF. The CDR3 DNA reads TGTGCCAGCAGCGTAGGAAGGCAGGGAGACTATGGCTACACCTTC.

This clonotype has just a few counts. A read error may account for a junction end that differs from germline. The J gene is TRBJ2-6, the V gene TRBV7-8, with a weak D call TRBD1 (5 bases). Germline CDR1 and CDR2: SGHVS and FQNEAQ. The CDR3 is 17 amino acids. The CDR3 nucleotides are TGTGCCAGCAGCTTAGAAGGGCTGCCCTCTGGGGCCAGCGTCCTGACTTTC. This codes for CASSLEGLPSGASVLTF.

CDR3 DNA: TGCGCCAGCAGCCAAAGGGCAGGGGTTGTGGAGACCCAGTACTTC. Translating gives CASSQRAGVVETQYF. The chain combines TRBV4-1 with TRBJ2-5; a possible D gene is TRBD1 (6 bases). The CDR3 totals 15 residues. Between the trimmed V and J ends, which lost 2 bases and 5 bases, there was a span of 15 bases. Germline V gene sequence: CDR1 MGHRA, CDR2 YSYEKL.

V and J are TRBV29-1 and TRBJ1-2, with 7 bases fitting TRBD1. CDR3 length: 14 residues. With 5 bases clipped from V and 2 bases from J, the junction kept 8 bases outside the gene matches. CDR1 SQVTM and CDR2 ANQGSEA come from the germline V gene. CDR3 region: CSVLQMTGNYGYTF. The CDR3 DNA follows: TGCAGCGTTCTCCAAATGACAGGGAACTATGGCTACACCTTC.

The V and J genes are TRBV28 and TRBJ2-7; D call uncertain. Trimming left V 3 bases short and J 0 bases short, with 15 bases between. This CDR3 is built from 16 residues. Germline CDR1 and CDR2: MDHEN and SYDVKM. The CDR3 loop is CASSLYLGGSSYEQYF. The CDR3, as DNA: TGTGCCAGCAGTTTGTACTTGGGCGGAAGCTCCTACGAGCAGTACTTC.

This clonotype was detected a few times. The chain couples TRBV28 to TRBJ1-2, with D tentatively TRBD1 (5 bases). Trimming removed 6 bases at V and 8 bases at J, with 13 bases between. The CDR3 totals 12 residues. The germline V gene has CDR1 MDHEN and CDR2 SYDVKM. CDR3 amino acids: CASRGGFPGYTF. CDR3 bases: TGTGCCAGCAGGGGGGGTTTCCCCGGCTACACCTTC.

This chain uses TRBV4-1 with TRBJ2-4, with TRBD2 identical over 8 bases. CDR1 MGHRA and CDR2 YSYEKL come from the germline V gene. CDR3 length equals 16 residues. The ends lost 2 bases at V and 0 bases at J; junction bases unmatched: 3. The CDR3 loop is CASSQTSGLAKNIQYF. The CDR3 nucleotides are TGCGCCAGCAGCCAAACTAGCGGTTTAGCCAAAAACATTCAGTACTTC.